A single sample gave rise to the 32 T cell receptor beta chains below, sequenced in a study of blood T cell repertoires in COVID-19. Produced via immunoSEQ multiplex PCR; TCRdb's table is partial and in-frame only. Counted here are 250,000 or so clones, less than 90% occurring once; the ten biggest clones make up about 1.5%. The sample comprised peripheral blood. Source of these receptors: a woman aged 40 to 50 who had recovered from COVID-19.

This clone has just a few counts. The chain couples TRBV15 to TRBJ2-5; no reliable D call. V dropped 1 base and J dropped 5 bases, with 8 bases sitting between them. The CDR3 consists of 13 residues. Germline V gives CDR1 LNHNV, CDR2 YYDKDF (reference sequence). The CDR3 DNA sequence: TGTGCCACCAGCAGAGCCCTGGAGGAGACCCAGTACTTC. It yields the protein CATSRALEETQYF.

V usage is TRBV7-9 and J usage is TRBJ2-5; 9 nucleotides match TRBD1. Germline CDR1 and CDR2: SEHNR and FQNEAQ (reference sequence). V trimming: 5 bases; J trimming: 3 bases; junction bases outside the gene matches: 4. This CDR3 comprises 14 residues. The CDR3 nucleotides read TGTGCCAGCAGCCGTTGGGACAGGGAAGAGACCCAGTACTTC. This codes for CASSRWDREETQYF.

V gene TRBV28 combines with J gene TRBJ2-5; D uncertain. The CDR3 extends over 13 amino acids. Germline assignment: CDR1 MDHEN and CDR2 SYDVKM. V was shortened by 5 bases and J by 12 bases, with 19 bases between the two germline ends. Written as DNA, the CDR3 is TGTGCCAGCAGTCGTTCCCAGGCCAGATCAGAGTACTTC. Translation: CASSRSQARSEYF.

This chain connects TRBV3-1 (or the pseudogene TRBV3-2) to TRBJ1-3; tentative D call: TRBD1 (5 bases). The CDR3 has 17 amino acids. Germline CDR1 is LGHDT and CDR2 is YNNKEL (reference sequence). The V and J ends lost 0 bases and 1 base respectively, with 13 bases between them. This CDR3 reads CASSQDPGPFSGNTIYF. CDR3 sequence (DNA): TGTGCCAGCAGCCAAGACCCAGGGCCCTTTTCTGGAAACACCATATATTTT.

This clone was counted a few times. This chain links TRBV2 with TRBJ1-2; a weak D match, TRBD1 (6 bases). The V gene lost 4 bases and the J gene lost 5 bases, with 8 bases spanning the gap. The CDR3 extends over 12 amino acids. Looked up from germline, CDR1 is SNHLY and CDR2 is FYNNEI. CDR3 sequence (DNA): TGTGCCAGCAGTGTGGACAGTTATGGCTACACCTTC. It encodes CASSVDSYGYTF.

In this sample, this clone turned up once. The J gene is TRBJ1-1, the V gene TRBV28; maybe TRBD1 (6 bases). V gave up 8 bases and J gave up 3 bases, with 16 bases separating them. The CDR3 covers 14 residues. Germline lookup yields CDR1 MDHEN and CDR2 SYDVKM. CDR3 coding DNA: TGTGCCAGCTATCGATCAGGGGCTTACACTGAAGCTTTCTTT. The encoded protein is CASYRSGAYTEAFF.

This clone was seen a few times. CDR3 bases: TGTGCCAGCAGTCCCTCGAGCGGGGATCAGCCCCAGCATTTT. Translated, it gives CASSPSSGDQPQHF. V gene TRBV28 combines with J gene TRBJ1-5, with D unclear. V dropped 5 bases and J dropped 5 bases, with 13 bases sitting between them. This CDR3 has 14 amino acids. Germline V lookup: CDR1 MDHEN, CDR2 SYDVKM. Full variable domain (remainder filled in from reference TRBV28 and TRBJ1-5): DVKVTQSSRYLVKRTGEKVFLECVQDMDHENMFWYRQDPGLGLRLIYFSYDVKMKEKGDIPEGYSVSREKKERFSLILESASTNQTSMYLCASSPSSGDQPQHFGDGTRLSIL.

This sequence joins TRBV21-1 and TRBJ1-5; the table's D gene call, TRBD1, was not cross checked with the DNA. TRBV21-1 is listed as a pseudogene. This CDR3 is built from 14 residues. CDR3 loop: CARETGISNQPQHF. CDR3 DNA sequence: TGTGCCAGAGAGACAGGGATTTCAAATCAGCCCCAGCATTTT.

This clone was found a few times. The V and J genes are TRBV6-1 and TRBJ2-3; a weak D match, TRBD2 (6 bases). The CDR3 extends over 15 amino acids. V was trimmed by 0 bases and J by 4 bases, leaving 11 bases between them. The germline V gene has CDR1 MNHNS and CDR2 SASEGT. The CDR3 spells CASSEARGGPDTQYF. As DNA, the CDR3 is TGTGCCAGCAGTGAAGCGAGAGGAGGGCCAGATACGCAGTATTTT.

This chain uses TRBV5-1 with TRBJ1-3; D not resolved. This CDR3 has 13 residues. Trimming cost V 1 base and J 6 bases, with 8 bases left between them. Per germline, CDR1 SGHRS and CDR2 YFSETQ. The CDR3 bases are TGCGCCAGCAGCTTGAATCGAGAAAACACCATATATTTT. Its protein product is CASSLNRENTIYF.

This rearrangement joins TRBV5-6 to TRBJ2-1; 7 nucleotides agree with TRBD2. CDR1 SGHDT and CDR2 YYEEEE come from the germline V gene. V lost 4 bases, J lost 6 bases, and 7 bases stayed unmatched. The CDR3 consists of 14 residues. The CDR3 reads CASSTGGVVNEQFF. The CDR3, as DNA: TGTGCCAGCAGCACTGGGGGGGTCGTCAATGAGCAGTTCTTC.

The chain couples TRBV2 to TRBJ1-2, with 7 bases aligning to TRBD1. The germline V gene has CDR1 SNHLY and CDR2 FYNNEI. V dropped 10 bases and J dropped 4; count of bases not matched to a gene: 12. The CDR3 is made up of 14 amino acids. CDR3 bases: TGTGCCATCCTCGACGCGGGACAGTTCTATGGCTACACCTTC. Translating it yields CAILDAGQFYGYTF.

J is TRBJ2-7 and V is TRBV30; maybe TRBD1 (6 bases). Between the trimmed V and J ends, which lost 2 bases and 2 bases, there was a span of 10 bases. The CDR3 has 13 amino acids. The V gene's germline CDR1 is GTSNPN and CDR2 SVGIG (reference sequence). This chain's CDR3 is CAWSRGQTYEQYF. The CDR3 DNA reads as TGTGCCTGGAGTAGAGGACAGACCTACGAGCAGTACTTC.

V gene TRBV7-2 combines with J gene TRBJ2-2; D remains ambiguous. V was pared by 5 bases and J by 1 base, with 11 bases between. Germline lookup yields CDR1 SGHTA and CDR2 FQGNSA. The CDR3 extends over 15 amino acids. The CDR3 nucleotides read TGTGCCAGCAGCCCCCTAGTTTTGAACACCGGGGAGCTGTTTTTT. Translated, it gives CASSPLVLNTGELFF.

J is TRBJ2-5 and V is TRBV5-1; 13 bases align to TRBD2. Germline V CDR1 and CDR2: SGHRS, YFSETQ. The V gene end was trimmed by 0 bases and the J gene end by 7 bases; junction bases not matched to a gene: 0. The CDR3 runs 14 residues. The CDR3 reads CASSLGLAGGTQYF. The CDR3 DNA follows: TGCGCCAGCAGCTTGGGACTAGCGGGGGGGACCCAGTACTTC.

The J gene is TRBJ2-7, the V gene TRBV6-5; maybe TRBD2 (5 bases). In germline, CDR1 is MNHEY, CDR2 SVGAGI. The CDR3 loop spans 14 amino acids. Trimming stripped 1 base from V and 0 bases from J, with 7 bases between. The CDR3 is CASSYFRDSYEQYF. The CDR3 nucleotides are TGTGCCAGCAGTTACTTCCGGGACTCCTACGAGCAGTACTTC.

The J gene is TRBJ2-6, the V gene TRBV5-6, with a weak D call TRBD1 (5 bases). V was clipped by 0 bases and J by 0 bases, with 16 bases between them. CDR1 and CDR2 from the germline V gene are SGHDT and YYEEEE. The CDR3 loop spans 19 amino acids. This CDR3 reads CASSLVGRGTSSGANVLTF. DNA of the CDR3: TGTGCCAGCAGCTTGGTAGGTAGGGGAACAAGCTCTGGGGCCAACGTCCTGACTTTC.

The chain employs TRBV5-6 and TRBJ1-2; D gene ambiguous. The CDR3 is 12 amino acids. The ends were cut back, 0 bases at V and 6 bases at J, with 6 bases in the middle. Per the germline V gene, CDR1 is SGHDT and CDR2 is YYEEEE. CDR3 coding DNA: TGTGCCAGCAGCTTGGACAACGATGGCTACACCTTC. It is translated as CASSLDNDGYTF.

The rearrangement uses TRBV21-1 and TRBJ2-2; the table's TRBD1 call for D was not verified on the DNA. TRBV21-1 corresponds to a pseudogene. The CDR3 is 18 residues long. For the CDR3, the DNA is TGTGCCAGCAGCGGAATAGACAGGGTTCTTTCCGAGGGCGGGGAGCTGTTTTTT. This gives the protein CASSGIDRVLSEGGELFF.

This chain links TRBV14 with TRBJ2-7; 9 nucleotides align to TRBD1. Germline CDR1 and CDR2: SGHDN and FVKESK. The CDR3 is 14 residues long. Trimming cost V 2 bases and J 5 bases; bases outside gene matches: 4. The CDR3 nucleotides are TGTGCCAGCAGCCAACCGGGACAGGGCCACGAGCAGTACTTC. Protein: CASSQPGQGHEQYF.

The J gene is TRBJ1-5, the V gene TRBV19; a weak D match, TRBD1 (5 bases). The CDR3 has 12 residues. The germline V gene encodes CDR1 LNHDA and CDR2 SQIVND (reference sequence). The V gene lost 4 bases and the J gene lost 7 bases, with 8 bases spanning the gap. The chain's CDR3 is CASSKGEQPQHF. The CDR3 bases are TGTGCCAGTAGTAAAGGGGAACAGCCCCAGCATTTT.

V and J are TRBV6-1 and TRBJ2-3; D possibly corresponds to TRBD2 (6 bases). Trimming pared 3 bases from V and 2 bases from J, leaving 15 bases between. Germline V gives CDR1 MNHNS, CDR2 SASEGT. The CDR3 loop spans 16 amino acids. The CDR3 reads CASSEVGREVTDTQYF. In nucleotides, the CDR3 is TGTGCCAGCAGTGAGGTGGGCAGGGAGGTCACAGATACGCAGTATTTT.

The chain joins TRBV30 to TRBJ1-1; possibly TRBD1 for D (5 bases). Trimming left V 2 bases short and J 9 bases short, with 13 bases between. The germline V gene has CDR1 GTSNPN and CDR2 SVGIG (reference sequence). The CDR3 sequence is 12 residues long. The CDR3 is CAWSHATGKAFF. DNA for the CDR3: TGTGCCTGGAGTCACGCCACAGGAAAAGCTTTCTTT.

J is TRBJ2-1 and V is TRBV12-3 or TRBV12-4; D possibly corresponds to TRBD1 (5 bases). The CDR3 is 13 residues long. The V end was cut by 1 base, the J end by 8 bases, with 9 bases between. CDR3: CASSLGGRDEQFF. For the CDR3, the DNA is TGTGCCAGCAGTTTAGGGGGCCGGGATGAGCAGTTCTTC.

The gene calls are TRBV7-2 and TRBJ2-1; 9 bases align to TRBD1. Germline CDR1 is SGHTA and CDR2 is FQGNSA. The CDR3 runs 16 residues. J gave up 8 bases and V 4 bases, and 12 bases lay outside the gene matches. The CDR3 loop reads CASSSPGQGRRDEQFF. The CDR3 DNA reads TGTGCCAGCAGCTCCCCTGGACAGGGGCGTAGGGATGAGCAGTTCTTC.

The V gene is TRBV15, the J gene TRBJ1-2; 9 bases agree with TRBD1. Trimming cost V 3 bases and J 3 bases; bases outside gene matches: 8. The CDR3 extends over 16 amino acids. The germline gives CDR1 LNHNV, CDR2 YYDKDF (reference sequence). The CDR3 here is CATSRTWDRVYYGYTF. For the CDR3, the DNA is TGTGCCACCAGCAGGACTTGGGACAGGGTGTACTATGGCTACACCTTC.

V and J are TRBV4-1 and TRBJ2-5; 7 positions agree with TRBD1. The germline V gene has CDR1 MGHRA and CDR2 YSYEKL. This CDR3 contains 17 residues. The V and J ends lost 1 base and 2 bases, in that order; junction bases with no gene match: 10. The CDR3 region has the DNA TGCGCCAGCAGCCAAGGGCTCCGGACAGGCCGTCAAGAGACCCAGTACTTC. Protein sequence: CASSQGLRTGRQETQYF.

In DNA, the CDR3 is TGTGCCAGCTCACCCGATCTAGCGGGGTACAATGAGCAGTTCTTC. Protein sequence: CASSPDLAGYNEQFF. This chain joins TRBV18 and TRBJ2-1, with 9 bases lining up with TRBD2. The CDR3 length is 15 residues. CDR1 is KGHSH and CDR2 is LQKENI in the germline V gene. Germline trimming cut 3 bases from V and 4 bases from J; bases unmatched to any gene: 4.

The chain carries TRBV4-1 and TRBJ1-2; D might be TRBD1 (6 bases). The CDR3 has 18 amino acids. Germline lookup yields CDR1 MGHRA and CDR2 YSYEKL. Trimming shortened V by 3 bases and J by 4 bases, and 24 bases separated the two germline ends. The CDR3 loop is CASSQFKGRGEASYGYTF. Written as DNA, the CDR3 is TGCGCCAGCAGCCAGTTTAAGGGGAGGGGGGAGGCCTCCTATGGCTACACCTTC.

The chain is built from TRBV28 and TRBJ2-7, with 7 nucleotides matching TRBD1. The ends lost 6 bases at V and 0 bases at J; junction bases unmatched: 11. Germline CDR1 MDHEN, CDR2 SYDVKM. This CDR3 contains 16 residues. Here the CDR3 reads CASRARTGGSSYEQYF. The DNA for the CDR3 is TGTGCCAGCAGGGCAAGGACAGGAGGTAGCTCCTACGAGCAGTACTTC.

The chain recombines TRBV29-1 with TRBJ1-1; D is unresolved. Germline V gene data show CDR1 as SQVTM and CDR2 as ANQGSEA. V lost 5 bases, J lost 1 base, and 8 bases lay in between. The CDR3 covers 12 residues. The chain's CDR3 is CSVKNWNTEAFF. The DNA of the CDR3 is TGCAGCGTTAAAAACTGGAACACTGAAGCTTTCTTT.

This clone showed up just once. This chain uses TRBV9 with TRBJ2-7; maybe TRBD1 (5 bases). The CDR3 runs to 13 residues. The germline CDR1 and CDR2 sequences are SGDLS and YYNGEE. The ends were cut back, 3 bases at V and 2 bases at J, with 9 bases in the middle. The CDR3 loop reads CASSAGHTYEQYF. As DNA, the CDR3 is TGTGCCAGCAGCGCTGGACATACCTACGAGCAGTACTTC.